Below, 12 T cell receptor beta chains from the same sample are listed, as sequenced in a study of blood T cell repertoires in COVID-19. The table came from immunoSEQ multiplex PCR; TCRdb's copy has only in-frame clones and leaves some out. Counted here are 150,000 to 200,000 clones, roughly nine tenths occurring once; the ten biggest clones make up about 2.1%. Sequencing input: peripheral blood. These receptors originate from a man aged 18 to 35 who had recovered from COVID-19.

The chain has TRBV28 and TRBJ1-1; D uncertain. Germline V gene data show CDR1 as MDHEN and CDR2 as SYDVKM. V dropped 8 bases and J dropped 4 bases, with 14 bases sitting between them. The CDR3 is 13 amino acids. CDR3 nucleotides: TGTGCCAGCCAATGGTCCCCGGGCACTGAAGCTTTCTTT. It translates to CASQWSPGTEAFF.

V and J are TRBV6-6 and TRBJ2-5; 8 bases match TRBD2. From germline, CDR1 is MNHNY and CDR2 SVGAGI (reference sequence). The CDR3 is 16 amino acids. V gave up 5 bases and J gave up 1 base; unmatched junction bases: 9. The CDR3 reads CASSLRGSGVQETQYF. For the CDR3, the DNA is TGTGCCAGCAGTCTCCGGGGTAGCGGGGTCCAAGAGACCCAGTACTTC.

This chain connects TRBV6-4 to TRBJ2-5, with 7 positions matching TRBD2. CDR3 length: 14 amino acids. The germline CDR1 and CDR2 sequences are MRHNA and SNTAGT. The trim removed 5 bases at V and 2 bases at J, leaving 5 bases unmatched. The CDR3 here is CASSPRGGQETQYF. As DNA, the CDR3 is TGTGCCAGCAGTCCAAGGGGAGGGCAAGAGACCCAGTACTTC.

The count of this clone is one. The chain couples TRBV18 to TRBJ2-1; 9 nucleotides match TRBD1. Germline V gives CDR1 KGHSH, CDR2 LQKENI. V trimming: 6 bases; J trimming: 0 bases; junction bases outside the gene matches: 9. The CDR3 length is 17 residues. The CDR3 DNA reads as TGTGCCAGCTCGCGCTCCGACAGGGGGAGCTCCTACAATGAGCAGTTCTTC. Its protein product is CASSRSDRGSSYNEQFF.

There are a few counts of this clone. This CDR3 is CASSLDYRGLARTDTQYF. CDR3 in DNA: TGTGCCAGCAGCCTAGATTACAGGGGACTAGCGCGCACAGATACGCAGTATTTT. V gene TRBV7-2 combines with J gene TRBJ2-3; 10 bases align to TRBD2. The trim removed 5 bases at V and 1 base at J, leaving 12 bases unmatched. Germline values: CDR1 SGHTA, CDR2 FQGNSA. CDR3 length equals 18 residues.

This clone was observed a single time. J is TRBJ1-1 and V is TRBV6-5; D remains unclear. V lost 5 bases to trimming and J lost 8 bases, with 12 bases between them. In germline, CDR1 is MNHEY, CDR2 SVGAGI. There are 12 residues in the CDR3. The CDR3 region is CASSLGSPEAFF. DNA of the CDR3: TGTGCCAGCAGTCTTGGGAGCCCAGAAGCTTTCTTT.

The CDR3 protein is CASSIVLGQGNQPQHF. The CDR3 DNA reads as TGTGCCAGTAGTATAGTCTTGGGTCAGGGGAATCAGCCCCAGCATTTT. The chain carries TRBV19 and TRBJ1-5; maybe TRBD1 (6 bases). The CDR3 length is 16 residues. V lost 1 base, J lost 4 bases, and 14 bases lay in between. In germline, CDR1 is LNHDA, CDR2 SQIVND (reference sequence).

The CDR3, as DNA: TGTGCCAGCAGTGAGGGGGGTGAAGCTTTCTTT. It translates to CASSEGGEAFF. The rearrangement uses TRBV25-1 and TRBJ1-1; D might be TRBD1 (5 bases). V was pared by 3 bases and J by 7 bases, with 6 bases between. This CDR3 region has 11 residues. Germline-derived CDR1 and CDR2 are MGHDK and SYGVNS.

This sequence joins TRBV6-2 or TRBV6-3 and TRBJ1-1, with TRBD1 matching 8 bases. This CDR3 contains 16 residues. The J segment lost 4 bases and the V segment lost 4 bases, leaving 11 bases of the junction unmatched. Germline V gives CDR1 MNHEY, CDR2 SVGEGT. In DNA, the CDR3 is TGTGCCAGCAGTTTACACCAGGGGGCTGTGGGCACTGAAGCTTTCTTT. Translating gives CASSLHQGAVGTEAFF.

The V call is TRBV11-2, the J call TRBJ2-7, with 10 nucleotides matching TRBD2. The CDR3 is 15 amino acids. Germline V gives CDR1 SGHAT, CDR2 FQNNGV. The V and J ends lost 5 bases and 3 bases, in that order; junction bases with no gene match: 7. The CDR3 reads CASSPRRLAGYEQYF. The DNA of the CDR3 is TGTGCCAGCAGCCCAAGGAGACTAGCGGGCTACGAGCAGTACTTC.

The chain couples TRBV6-5 to TRBJ2-2, with a tentative D call TRBD1 (5 bases). This CDR3 has 13 residues. Per germline, CDR1 MNHEY and CDR2 SVGAGI. V gave up 5 bases and J gave up 6 bases, with 10 bases separating them. The DNA of the CDR3 is TGTGCCAGCAGTCCAGGGTACGCCGGGGAGCTGTTTTTT. It is translated as CASSPGYAGELFF.

Only one count was recorded for this clone. The chain recombines TRBV7-9 with TRBJ2-7; D might be TRBD2 (6 bases). Trimming removed 2 bases from V and 2 bases from J, with 13 bases in between. The CDR3 sequence is 15 residues long. The germline CDR1 and CDR2 sequences are SEHNR and FQNEAQ (reference sequence). In nucleotides, the CDR3 is TGTGCCAGCAGCTTATCATCCGGGGGTCCCTACGAGCAGTACTTC. This encodes CASSLSSGGPYEQYF.